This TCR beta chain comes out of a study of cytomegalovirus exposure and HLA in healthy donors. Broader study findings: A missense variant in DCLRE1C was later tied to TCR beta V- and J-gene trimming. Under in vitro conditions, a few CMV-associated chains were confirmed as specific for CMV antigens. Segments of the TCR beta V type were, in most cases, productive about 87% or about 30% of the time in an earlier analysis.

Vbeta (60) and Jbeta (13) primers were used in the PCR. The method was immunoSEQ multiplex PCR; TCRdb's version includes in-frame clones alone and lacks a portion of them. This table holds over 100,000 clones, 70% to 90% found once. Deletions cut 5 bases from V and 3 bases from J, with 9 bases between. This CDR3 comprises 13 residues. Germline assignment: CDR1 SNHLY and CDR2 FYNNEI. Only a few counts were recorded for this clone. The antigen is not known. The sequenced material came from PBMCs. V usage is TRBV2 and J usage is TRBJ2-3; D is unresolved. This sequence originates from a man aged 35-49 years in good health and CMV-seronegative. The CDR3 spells CASSSRWTDTQYF. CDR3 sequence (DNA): TGTGCCAGCAGTTCCAGGTGGACAGATACGCAGTATTTT.